These T cell receptor beta chains were read from a single sample in a study of blood T cells in healthy people across ages. TCRdb called the 5' RACE reads again in MiXCR, with one record for every CDR3 protein. This table holds some 760,000 distinct CDR3 sequences, about 25% found once. Separately, the same data were catalogued under a study of T cells of mothers and their children.

Sequencing was carried out using blood. The source is a boy younger than 18 in good health. Each CDR3 is given with its conserved first and last residue. The order of the fields is J gene, clone size, D gene, V gene, CDR3 protein, CDR3 DNA. A D gene is named only where the DNA matches it firmly. Clone size is given for some rows only: seen once, a few or many times, or a class if the clone is expanded.

TRBJ2-6 | - | TRBD1 | TRBV2 | CASRRTGASGANVLTF | TGTGCCAGCAGGCGGACAGGGGCCTCTGGGGCCAACGTCCTGACTTTC
TRBJ2-5 | few | - | TRBV7-2 | CASSPLWGPREETQYF | TGTGCCAGCAGCCCCCTGTGGGGCCCGAGAGAGGAGACCCAGTACTTC
TRBJ2-4 | few | TRBD1 | TRBV7-9 | CASSLDRGDWTKNIQYF | TGTGCCAGCAGCTTAGACAGGGGAGACTGGACCAAAAACATTCAGTACTTC
TRBJ1-1 | few | - | TRBV7-9 | CASRGRLRWTEAFF | TGTGCCAGCAGAGGACGCCTACGTTGGACTGAAGCTTTCTTT
TRBJ2-3 | - | - | TRBV15 | CATSGDIGSTDTQYF | TGTGCCACCAGCGGCGACATTGGAAGCACAGATACGCAGTATTTT
TRBJ2-5 | - | - | TRBV7-9 | CAGSQETQYF | TGTGCGGGTTCCCAAGAGACCCAGTACTTC
TRBJ1-4 | few | - | TRBV20-1 | CSAPRGGEKLFF | TGCAGTGCTCCCAGGGGAGGCGAAAAACTGTTTTTT
TRBJ2-3 | few | TRBD2 | TRBV6-4 | CASSTGTSGSYTQYF | TGTGCCAGCAGTACCGGGACTAGCGGTAGTTATACGCAGTATTTT
TRBJ2-7 | - | - | TRBV20-1 | CSARSAQRYEQYF | TGCAGTGCTAGGTCGGCCCAACGCTACGAGCAGTACTTC
TRBJ1-1 | - | TRBD1 | TRBV3-1 | CASSQVAGQGPNTEAFF | TGTGCCAGCAGCCAAGTGGCGGGACAGGGACCGAACACTGAAGCTTTCTTT
TRBJ1-1 | few | - | TRBV12-3/TRBV12-4 | CASIHPWGRDTEAFF | TGTGCCAGCATCCACCCCTGGGGCAGGGACACTGAAGCTTTCTTT